This T cell receptor (beta chain) derives from a study of blood T cell repertoires in COVID-19. Across the whole study: Sites across the United States, Italy and Spain contributed samples from acute and convalescent COVID-19. Nucleic acid was either cDNA or gDNA, and it came from T cells, B-cell-depleted T cells, or PBMCs.

Unmatched junction bases numbered 6, after V lost 3 bases and J lost 3 bases. This CDR3 region has 16 residues. Authors' processing steps: The authors estimated nucleated cell counts from reference gene primer amplification. Some clones are missing from TCRdb's copy, which holds only in-frame ones; the method was immunoSEQ multiplex PCR. That table is the source of V, J and clone size, and D and trimming were worked out from the DNA. The data hold roughly 100,000 clones, with around 80% observed a single time. The chain employs TRBV5-3 and TRBJ1-5; 10 nucleotides align to TRBD1. TRBV5-3 is an open reading frame whose function is uncertain. This clonotype was sampled from an older man with acute or convalescent COVID-19. Input material: peripheral blood. The CDR3 DNA reads as TGTGCCAGAAGCTACGACAGGGGGCACCTCAATCAGCCCCAGCATTTT. Protein sequence: CARSYDRGHLNQPQHF.